What follows is one T cell receptor (beta chain) and its context. Its antigen is unknown. This record belongs to a study of T cells in severe cutaneous drug reactions. Turning to the study itself: The culprit drug was assigned by the Naranjo and ALDEN algorithms.

Carbamazepine had induced Stevens-Johnson syndrome or toxic epidermal necrolysis in the sequenced donors. Study-wide findings and caveats: Tolerant-control and healthy-donor PBMC lacked or rarely had the public CDR3 found in blisters.

The iRepertoire multiplex PCR system with TCR subtype-specific primers built both bulk and single-cell libraries. TCRdb reprocessed the multiplex PCR reads, with one entry per CDR3 protein and no DNA. This sample lists tens of thousands of distinct CDR3 sequences; its ten largest clones have approximately 7%. The sample consisted of PBMCs. This sequence originates from a human donor with toxic epidermal necrolysis, a severe cutaneous drug reaction.

The CDR3 region is CASSPAPSYEQYF. The genes are TRBV27 and TRBJ2-7. The CDR3 has 13 amino acids. The germline V gene encodes CDR1 MNHEY and CDR2 SMNVEV (reference sequence).